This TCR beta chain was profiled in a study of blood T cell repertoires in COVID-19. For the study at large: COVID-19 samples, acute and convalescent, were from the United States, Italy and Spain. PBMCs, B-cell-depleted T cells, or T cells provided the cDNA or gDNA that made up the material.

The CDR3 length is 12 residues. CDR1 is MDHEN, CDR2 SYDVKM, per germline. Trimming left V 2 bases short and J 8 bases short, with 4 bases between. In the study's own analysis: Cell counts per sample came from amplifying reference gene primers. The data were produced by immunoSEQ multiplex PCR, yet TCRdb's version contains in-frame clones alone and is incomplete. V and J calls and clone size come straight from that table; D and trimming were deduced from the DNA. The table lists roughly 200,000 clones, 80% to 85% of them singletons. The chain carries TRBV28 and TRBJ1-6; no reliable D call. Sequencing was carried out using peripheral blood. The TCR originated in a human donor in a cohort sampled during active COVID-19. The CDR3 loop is CASSLTDSPLHF. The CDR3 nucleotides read TGTGCCAGCAGTTTAACTGATTCACCCCTCCACTTT.